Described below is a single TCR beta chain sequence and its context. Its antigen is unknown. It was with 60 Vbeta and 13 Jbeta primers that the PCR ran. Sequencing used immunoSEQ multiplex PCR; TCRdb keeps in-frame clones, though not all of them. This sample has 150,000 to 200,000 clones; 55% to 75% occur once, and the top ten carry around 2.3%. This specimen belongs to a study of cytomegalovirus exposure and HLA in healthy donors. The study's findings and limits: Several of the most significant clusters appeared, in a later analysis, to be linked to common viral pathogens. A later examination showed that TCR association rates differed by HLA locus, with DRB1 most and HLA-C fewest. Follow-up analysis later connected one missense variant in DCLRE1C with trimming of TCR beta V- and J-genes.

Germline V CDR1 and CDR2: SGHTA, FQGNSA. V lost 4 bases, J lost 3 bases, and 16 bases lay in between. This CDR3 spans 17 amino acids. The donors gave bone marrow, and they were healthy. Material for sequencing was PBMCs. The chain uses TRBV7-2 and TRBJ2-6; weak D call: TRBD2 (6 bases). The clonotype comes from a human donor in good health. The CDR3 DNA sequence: TGTGCCAGCAGCTCCAATAAGTGGGGGGTTGGGGCCAACGTCCTGACTTTC. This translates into CASSSNKWGVGANVLTF.